This TCR beta chain was sequenced for a study of graft-versus-host responses after intestinal transplantation. Libraries were prepared by immunoSEQ multiplex PCR; TCRdb keeps only in-frame clonotypes and omits some of them. The data contain tens of thousands of clones, roughly 94% of them singletons. Of note for this clone: What it binds is not known.

The length of the CDR3 is 17 residues. The trim removed 0 bases at V and 1 base at J, leaving 5 bases unmatched. Germline CDR1 SGHNT, CDR2 YYREEE (reference sequence). The receptor was derived from a human donor who received an intestinal transplant. The chain has TRBV5-4 and TRBJ2-2, with 8 bases aligning to TRBD2. Material: unstimulated CD8+ T cells sorted from spleen or lymph node cells, obtained before intestinal transplant. The CDR3 nucleotides are TGTGCCAGCAGCTTGGGGGCGAGCGGGGGGAACACCGGGGAGCTGTTTTTT. Translating gives CASSLGASGGNTGELFF.